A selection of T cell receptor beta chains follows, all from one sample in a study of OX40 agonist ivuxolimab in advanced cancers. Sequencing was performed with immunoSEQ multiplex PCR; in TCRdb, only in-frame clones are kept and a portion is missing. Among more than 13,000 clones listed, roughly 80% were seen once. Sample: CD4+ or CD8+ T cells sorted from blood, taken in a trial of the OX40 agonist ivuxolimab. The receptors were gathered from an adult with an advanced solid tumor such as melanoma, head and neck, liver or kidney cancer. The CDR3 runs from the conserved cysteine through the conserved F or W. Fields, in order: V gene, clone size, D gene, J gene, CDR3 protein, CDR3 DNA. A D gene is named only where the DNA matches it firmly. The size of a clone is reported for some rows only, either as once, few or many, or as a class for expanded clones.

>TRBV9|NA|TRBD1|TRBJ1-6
CASSGTGSNSPLHF
TGTGCCAGCAGCGGGACAGGTAGTAATTCACCCCTCCACTTT
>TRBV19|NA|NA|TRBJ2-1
CASSWAGIYNEQFF
TGTGCCAGTAGTTGGGCAGGTATTTACAATGAGCAGTTCTTC
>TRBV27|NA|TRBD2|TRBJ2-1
CATGLAANNEQFF
TGTGCCACCGGACTAGCGGCGAACAATGAGCAGTTCTTC
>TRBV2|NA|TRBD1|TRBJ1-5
CASSPGTAPQPQHF
TGTGCCAGCAGCCCAGGGACAGCCCCGCAGCCCCAGCATTTT
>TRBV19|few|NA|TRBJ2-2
CATPGRVAGELFF
TGTGCCACTCCGGGCCGGGTGGCCGGGGAGCTGTTTTTT
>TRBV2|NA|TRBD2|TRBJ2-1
CASSATSGGAGGNEQFF
TGTGCCAGCAGTGCGACTAGCGGGGGGGCCGGGGGCAATGAGCAGTTCTTC
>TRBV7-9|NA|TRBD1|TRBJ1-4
CASSLGQGWREKLFF
TGTGCCAGCAGCTTAGGACAGGGATGGCGTGAAAAACTGTTTTTT
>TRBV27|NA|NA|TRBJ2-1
CASSPGQFGYEQFF
TGTGCCAGCAGTCCTGGACAGTTTGGCTATGAGCAGTTCTTC
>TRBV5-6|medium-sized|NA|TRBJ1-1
CASSFGRIFEAFF
TGTGCCAGCAGCTTTGGACGGATTTTTGAAGCTTTCTTT
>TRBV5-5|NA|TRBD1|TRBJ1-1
CASSTGQANTEAFF
TGTGCCAGCAGCACTGGACAGGCGAACACTGAAGCTTTCTTT
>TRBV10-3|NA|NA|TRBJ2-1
CAIRVEQNNEQFF
TGTGCCATCAGGGTTGAGCAGAACAATGAGCAGTTCTTC
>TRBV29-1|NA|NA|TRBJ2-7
CSVIDTSYEQYF
TGCAGCGTAATTGACACTTCCTACGAGCAGTACTTC
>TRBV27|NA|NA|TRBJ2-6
CASSFLPTGSSGANVLTF
TGTGCCAGCAGTTTCCTCCCTACAGGGAGCTCTGGGGCCAACGTCCTGACTTTC
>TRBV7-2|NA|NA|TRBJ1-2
CASTWTTGYTF
TGTGCCAGCACCTGGACAACCGGCTACACCTTC
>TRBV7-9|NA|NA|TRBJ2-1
CASSLKVRVHNEQFF
TGTGCCAGCAGCTTAAAGGTGCGGGTTCACAATGAGCAGTTCTTC
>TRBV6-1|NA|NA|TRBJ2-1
CASRRVPVEFSEQFF
TGTGCCAGCAGGAGGGTGCCGGTTGAATTCAGTGAGCAGTTCTTC
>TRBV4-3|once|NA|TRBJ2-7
CASSQGADGTYEQYF
TGCGCCAGCAGCCAAGGTGCGGACGGGACCTACGAGCAGTACTTC
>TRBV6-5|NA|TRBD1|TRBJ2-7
CASSWTGELSSEQYF
TGTGCCAGCAGTTGGACAGGGGAATTATCCTCCGAGCAGTACTTC
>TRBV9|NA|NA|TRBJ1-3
CASSLTFSSGNTIYF
TGTGCCAGCAGCCTCACCTTTAGCTCTGGAAACACCATATATTTT
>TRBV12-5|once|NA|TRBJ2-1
CASGLGAGSNEQFF
TGTGCTAGTGGTTTAGGGGCAGGGAGTAATGAGCAGTTCTTC
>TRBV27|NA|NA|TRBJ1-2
CASSYVGQGYTF
TGTGCCAGCAGCTACGTGGGGCAGGGCTACACCTTC
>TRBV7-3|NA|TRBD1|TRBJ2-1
CASSPYHRGSSYNEQFF
TGTGCCAGCAGCCCCTACCACAGGGGGAGCTCCTACAATGAGCAGTTCTTC
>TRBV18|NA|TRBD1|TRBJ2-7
CASSPPGIQGAREQYF
TGTGCCAGCTCACCCCCGGGGATACAGGGGGCGCGAGAGCAGTACTTC
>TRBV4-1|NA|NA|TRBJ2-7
CASSLASTYEQYF
TGCGCCAGCAGCCTCGCAAGTACCTACGAGCAGTACTTC
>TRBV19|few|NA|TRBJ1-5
CASSIGSPGGESNQPQHF
TGTGCCAGTAGTATAGGCAGTCCAGGAGGGGAGAGCAATCAGCCCCAGCATTTT
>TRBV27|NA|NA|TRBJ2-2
CASSSLASNRAGELFF
TGTGCCAGCTCTTCCCTAGCGTCAAACCGGGCCGGGGAGCTGTTTTTT
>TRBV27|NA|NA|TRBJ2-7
CASSLGESNEQYF
TGTGCCAGCAGTTTAGGGGAGTCGAACGAGCAGTACTTC
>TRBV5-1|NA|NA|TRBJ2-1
CASSGGRSSYNEQFF
TGCGCCAGCAGCGGTGGTAGAAGCTCCTACAATGAGCAGTTCTTC
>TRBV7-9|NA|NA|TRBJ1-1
CASSPGGTEAFF
TGTGCCAGCAGCCCGGGGGGCACTGAAGCTTTCTTT
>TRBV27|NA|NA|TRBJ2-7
CASRQGYEQYF
TGTGCCAGCAGGCAGGGCTACGAGCAGTACTTC
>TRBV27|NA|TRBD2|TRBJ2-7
CASSFAGTTFYEQYF
TGTGCCAGCAGTTTCGCCGGGACTACCTTCTACGAGCAGTACTTC
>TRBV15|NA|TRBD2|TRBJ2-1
CATSREGSGGNEQFF
TGTGCCACCAGCAGAGAAGGAAGCGGGGGCAATGAGCAGTTCTTC
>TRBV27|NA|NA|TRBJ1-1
CASSLSSTGWAFF
TGTGCCAGCAGTTTATCCTCGACAGGATGGGCTTTCTTT
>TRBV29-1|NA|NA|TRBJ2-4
CSVEDGAKNIQYF
TGCAGCGTTGAAGATGGGGCCAAAAACATTCAGTACTTC
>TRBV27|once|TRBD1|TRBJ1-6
CASSGTGVSPLHF
TGTGCCAGCAGTGGAACAGGGGTTTCACCCCTCCACTTT
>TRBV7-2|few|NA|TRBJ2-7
CASSFNSGFYEQYF
TGTGCCAGCAGCTTTAATTCAGGATTCTACGAGCAGTACTTC
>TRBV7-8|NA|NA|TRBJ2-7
CASSLGPGYEQYF
TGTGCCAGCAGCCTCGGACCCGGGTACGAGCAGTACTTC
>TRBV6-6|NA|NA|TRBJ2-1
CASSYELGSYNEQFF
TGTGCCAGCAGTTATGAGCTGGGCTCCTACAATGAGCAGTTCTTC
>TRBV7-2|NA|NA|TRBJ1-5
CASSFGQHSLYQPQHF
TGTGCCAGCAGCTTCGGGCAGCACTCCCTTTATCAGCCCCAGCATTTT
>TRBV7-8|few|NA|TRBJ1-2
CASSLVGERGYGYTF
TGTGCCAGCAGCTTAGTTGGGGAGAGGGGCTATGGCTACACCTTC
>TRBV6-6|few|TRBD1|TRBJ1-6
CASSSTGTGVSPLHF
TGTGCCAGCAGTTCAACCGGGACAGGGGTATCACCCCTCCACTTT
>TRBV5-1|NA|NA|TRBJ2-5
CASSPGVLFVETQYF
TGCGCCAGCAGCCCAGGGGTATTGTTCGTGGAGACCCAGTACTTC
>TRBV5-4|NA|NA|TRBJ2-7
CASSLAGASYEQYF
TGTGCCAGCAGCTTGGCGGGGGCATCCTACGAGCAGTACTTC
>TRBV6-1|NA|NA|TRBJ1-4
CASSHGILEDEKLFF
TGTGCCAGCAGCCACGGGATCTTGGAGGATGAAAAACTGTTTTTT
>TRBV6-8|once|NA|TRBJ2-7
CASSEYNEQYF
TGTGCCAGCAGTGAATATAACGAGCAGTACTTC
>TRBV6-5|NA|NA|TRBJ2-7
CASSYGPSLEQYF
TGTGCCAGCAGTTACGGGCCCAGCCTAGAGCAGTACTTC
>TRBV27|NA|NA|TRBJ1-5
CASSPRDNDQPQHF
TGTGCCAGCAGTCCTCGGGACAACGATCAGCCCCAGCATTTT
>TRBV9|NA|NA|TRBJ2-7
CASSVGHNNYEQYF
TGTGCCAGCAGCGTAGGCCACAACAACTACGAGCAGTACTTC
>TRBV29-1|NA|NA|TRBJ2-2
CSVGGTGELFF
TGCAGCGTTGGGGGCACCGGGGAGCTGTTTTTT
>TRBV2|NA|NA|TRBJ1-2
CASSEASGTYGYTF
TGTGCCAGCAGTGAAGCATCCGGGACCTATGGCTACACCTTC
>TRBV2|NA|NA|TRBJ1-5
CASSWRINQPQHF
TGTGCCAGCAGTTGGCGGATTAATCAGCCCCAGCATTTT
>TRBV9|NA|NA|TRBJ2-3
CASSAGAPVDTQYF
TGTGCCAGCAGCGCGGGGGCCCCGGTAGATACGCAGTATTTT
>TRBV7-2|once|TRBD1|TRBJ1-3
CASSFGLGTGGSGNTIYF
TGTGCCAGCAGCTTTGGACTTGGGACAGGGGGCTCTGGAAACACCATATATTTT
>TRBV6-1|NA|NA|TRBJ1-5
CASRFTSNQPQHF
TGTGCCAGCAGATTTACAAGCAATCAGCCCCAGCATTTT
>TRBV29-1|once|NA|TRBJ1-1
CSANDQATYTEAFF
TGCAGCGCCAACGATCAGGCGACCTACACTGAAGCTTTCTTT